One sample yielded the 26 T cell receptor beta chains listed below, sequenced in a study of shared clonotypes between healthy human individuals. Profiled with immunoSEQ multiplex PCR; TCRdb holds only in-frame clones, not every one. The data show hundreds of thousands of clones, approximately 74% seen once. The sample comprised memory CD4+ T cells sorted from blood. The subset was: CD45RA-negative fraction. Every receptor here comes from a man between 25 and 39 years old in good health.

The chain employs TRBV30 and TRBJ2-3; D gene ambiguous. The germline V and J ends were trimmed by 5 bases and 2 bases, with 14 bases remaining between them. The length of the CDR3 is 14 residues. The germline CDR1 and CDR2 sequences are GTSNPN and SVGIG (reference sequence). CDR3 region: CAWSAVRSTDTQYF. CDR3 sequence (DNA): TGTGCCTGGTCGGCCGTGCGATCCACAGATACGCAGTATTTT.

In this sample, this clone turned up once. The rearrangement uses TRBV19 and TRBJ1-5; 9 bases are shared with TRBD1. CDR1 LNHDA and CDR2 SQIVND come from the germline V gene (reference sequence). The V gene end was trimmed by 0 bases and the J gene end by 9 bases; junction bases not matched to a gene: 6. The CDR3 length is 15 residues. The CDR3 sequence: CASSIDGTGWSPQHF. The CDR3 DNA reads TGTGCCAGTAGTATAGATGGGACAGGGTGGTCGCCCCAGCATTTT.

J is TRBJ1-1 and V is TRBV28; D call uncertain. The V gene's germline CDR1 is MDHEN and CDR2 SYDVKM. The CDR3 covers 15 residues. Trimming took 6 bases from V and 0 from J, leaving 14 bases between them. This CDR3 is CASSLPNPLNTEAFF. The DNA for the CDR3 is TGTGCCAGCAGCCTCCCAAACCCTCTGAACACTGAAGCTTTCTTT.

Concerning this clone itself: An end of the junction does not agree with germline; a read error may underlie this. The chain has TRBV12-5 and TRBJ2-5; D possibly matches TRBD1 or TRBD2 (5 bases each). CDR1 and CDR2 from the germline V gene are LGHNT and FRNRAP. This CDR3 comprises 16 residues. CDR3 bases: TGTGCTAGTGGTTTGGCTTCCGGGACGGGCCAAGAGGCCCAGTACTTC. Protein sequence: CASGLASGTGQEAQYF.

This clone was picked up one time. J is TRBJ2-5 and V is TRBV10-3; D call uncertain. Trimming shortened V by 2 bases and J by 5 bases, and 6 bases separated the two germline ends. The germline gives CDR1 ENHRY, CDR2 SYGVKD. The CDR3 contains 12 residues. The CDR3 sequence: CAISEAAETQYF. The CDR3 nucleotides read TGTGCCATCAGTGAGGCGGCGGAGACCCAGTACTTC.

This chain links TRBV19 with TRBJ1-3, with D maybe TRBD1 (6 bases). V was clipped by 10 bases and J by 0 bases, with 19 bases between them. In germline, CDR1 is LNHDA, CDR2 SQIVND (reference sequence). The CDR3 length is 16 residues. CDR3 nucleotide sequence: TGTGCCACTAAGCCAGTGGCACAGGGCTCTGGAAACACCATATATTTT. This codes for CATKPVAQGSGNTIYF.

This chain joins TRBV14 and TRBJ1-1, with 9 bases matching TRBD1. V lost 2 bases, J lost 1 base, and 14 bases stayed unmatched. The germline V gene encodes CDR1 SGHDN and CDR2 FVKESK. This CDR3 is built from 19 residues. Written as DNA, the CDR3 is TGTGCCAGCAGCCAATCCGGCATTACAGGGGGCAGGCGGAACACTGAAGCTTTCTTT. Its translation is CASSQSGITGGRRNTEAFF.

The rearrangement links TRBV6-5 to TRBJ2-2; no definite D call. V dropped 7 bases and J dropped 4 bases, with 10 bases sitting between them. Germline V gene sequence: CDR1 MNHEY, CDR2 SVGAGI. The CDR3 has 13 residues. CDR3 sequence (DNA): TGTGCCAGCATCAGCCCGGGCACCGGGGAGCTGTTTTTT. Its protein is CASISPGTGELFF.

V is TRBV27 and J is TRBJ2-7, with TRBD2 identical over 8 bases. The CDR3 length is 14 residues. Unmatched junction bases numbered 11, after V lost 7 bases and J lost 6 bases. CDR1 is MNHEY and CDR2 is SMNVEV in the germline V gene (reference sequence). For the CDR3, the DNA is TGTGCCAGCAAAGGTAGCGGGAACGGCTTCGAGCAGTACTTC. This encodes CASKGSGNGFEQYF.

The chain joins TRBV10-3 to TRBJ2-7; a weak D match, TRBD1 (6 bases). This CDR3 comprises 12 residues. V lost 10 bases to trimming and J lost 3 bases, with 13 bases between them. CDR1 is ENHRY, CDR2 SYGVKD, per germline. The CDR3, as DNA: TGTGCCACGTTAAGCAGGGGCTACGAGCAGTACTTC. It encodes CATLSRGYEQYF.

The gene calls are TRBV5-6 and TRBJ2-3; no reliable D call. Trimming stripped 4 bases from V and 6 bases from J, with 9 bases between. Germline V gene data show CDR1 as SGHDT and CDR2 as YYEEEE. This CDR3 is built from 12 residues. CDR3 amino acids: CASSPLEDTQYF. CDR3 coding DNA: TGTGCCAGCAGCCCATTGGAGGATACGCAGTATTTT. The variable domain in full, with the rest retrieved from reference TRBV5-6 and TRBJ2-3, is DAGVTQSPTHLIKTRGQQVTLRCSPKSGHDTVSWYQQALGQGPQFIFQYYEEEERQRGNFPDRFSGHQFPNYSSELNVNALLLGDSALYLCASSPLEDTQYFGPGTRLTVL.

The genes are TRBV4-2 and TRBJ1-2, with a possible D match to TRBD1 (6 bases). The CDR3 is 13 amino acids. From germline, CDR1 is LGHNA and CDR2 YNFKEQ. The V end lost 0 bases, the J end lost 11 bases, and 13 bases lay between the germline ends. The CDR3 loop reads CASSQDAGDWYTF. The CDR3 region has the DNA TGTGCCAGCAGCCAAGATGCAGGGGACTGGTACACCTTC.

This clone has only a few counts. This chain joins TRBV10-3 and TRBJ1-2; a possible D gene is TRBD1 (5 bases). V was cut by 11 bases and J by 8 bases, with 15 bases left in between. CDR1 ENHRY and CDR2 SYGVKD come from the germline V gene. This CDR3 spans 11 amino acids. The CDR3 sequence is CAVQAVGGYTF. CDR3 nucleotides: TGTGCCGTACAGGCAGTGGGAGGCTACACCTTC.

V is TRBV29-1 and J is TRBJ1-4; D perhaps matches TRBD1 (5 bases). This CDR3 has 13 residues. V shed 6 bases and J shed 8 bases, with 16 bases lying between them. Germline V gene data show CDR1 as SQVTM and CDR2 as ANQGSEA. The CDR3 sequence is CSVDSSGGEKLFF. In DNA, the CDR3 is TGCAGCGTGGACTCCTCCGGGGGGGAAAAACTGTTTTTT.

This chain uses TRBV6-1 with TRBJ1-4, with D possibly being TRBD1 (6 bases). The germline gives CDR1 MNHNS, CDR2 SASEGT. The CDR3 spans 13 residues. Trimming left V 6 bases short and J 3 bases short, with 8 bases between. The chain's CDR3 is CASRDRANEKLFF. As DNA, the CDR3 is TGTGCCAGCAGGGACAGAGCTAATGAAAAACTGTTTTTT.

The V and J genes are TRBV18 and TRBJ2-3, with D possibly TRBD2 on 6 matching bases. Between the trimmed V and J ends, which lost 6 bases and 5 bases, there was a span of 15 bases. This CDR3 is built from 14 residues. Germline V CDR1 and CDR2: KGHSH, LQKENI. The CDR3 nucleotides read TGTGCCAGCTCGTCAAGGGACTGGGGAGATACGCAGTATTTT. Protein product: CASSSRDWGDTQYF.

The V gene is TRBV7-8, the J gene TRBJ2-7, with 12 positions matching TRBD2. CDR1 is SGHVS and CDR2 is FQNEAQ in the germline V gene. V trimming: 7 bases; J trimming: 7 bases; junction bases outside the gene matches: 14. CDR3 length: 16 residues. The CDR3 here is CASMSGLAGLAGEQYF. In nucleotides, the CDR3 is TGTGCCAGCATGTCGGGACTAGCGGGTTTAGCGGGGGAGCAGTACTTC.

This clone has just one count. This sequence joins TRBV5-6 and TRBJ1-2; D gene uncertain. Looked up from germline, CDR1 is SGHDT and CDR2 is YYEEEE. Deletions cut 5 bases from V and 4 bases from J, with 15 bases between. The CDR3 is 14 amino acids. As DNA, the CDR3 is TGTGCCAGCAGTTTAGCCGACATATCCTATGGCTACACCTTC. It codes for CASSLADISYGYTF.

The sample holds many counts of this clone. The genes are TRBV7-3 and TRBJ2-3; 9 bases match TRBD2. Germline-derived CDR1 and CDR2 are SGHTA and FQGTGA. Trimming removed 5 bases from V and 5 bases from J; junction bases left unmatched: 11. This CDR3 region has 16 residues. CDR3 region: CASSKNLAGNQDTQYF. The CDR3 nucleotides read TGTGCCAGCAGCAAGAATCTAGCGGGAAACCAAGATACGCAGTATTTT.

The CDR3 nucleotides read TGTGCCAGCAACGACAGGTGGAGTTATGGCTACACCTTC. Amino acids: CASNDRWSYGYTF. V is TRBV6-6 and J is TRBJ1-2, with D possibly matching TRBD1 (6 bases). Trimming removed 7 bases at V and 5 bases at J, with 14 bases between. CDR3 length: 13 residues. Germline loops: CDR1 MNHNY, CDR2 SVGAGI (reference sequence).

The chain links TRBV7-6 to TRBJ2-6; 7 positions agree with TRBD1. With 5 bases clipped from V and 3 bases from J, the junction kept 7 bases outside the gene matches. The CDR3 totals 16 residues. CDR1 and CDR2 from the germline V gene are SGHVS and FNYEAQ. The CDR3 bases are TGTGCCAGCAGCAAAGACAGGGCTTATGGGGCCAACGTCCTGACTTTC. Translating it yields CASSKDRAYGANVLTF.

CDR3: CAIRGGQGRTGELFF. In nucleotides, the CDR3 is TGTGCCATCAGGGGGGGACAGGGGCGGACCGGGGAGCTGTTTTTT. The gene calls are TRBV10-3 and TRBJ2-2; TRBD1 agrees at 10 bases. The V and J ends lost 6 bases and 5 bases, in that order; junction bases with no gene match: 6. The CDR3 loop spans 15 amino acids. Germline V gene sequence: CDR1 ENHRY, CDR2 SYGVKD.

The chain uses TRBV6-6 and TRBJ1-4; no reliable D call. Germline assignment: CDR1 MNHNY and CDR2 SVGAGI (reference sequence). V was shortened by 6 bases and J by 5 bases, with 13 bases between the two germline ends. This CDR3 is built from 14 residues. The CDR3 loop is CASRQSVSNEKLFF. The DNA for the CDR3 is TGTGCCAGCAGACAGTCCGTCTCGAATGAAAAACTGTTTTTT.

This clone was detected a few times. The chain uses TRBV5-4 and TRBJ2-7, with TRBD2 matching 12 bases. This CDR3 is built from 19 residues. Unmatched junction bases numbered 17, after V lost 1 base and J lost 6 bases. CDR1 and CDR2 from the germline V gene are SGHNT and YYREEE (reference sequence). CDR3 residues: CASSLISGLAGGSDREQYF. The CDR3 DNA follows: TGTGCCAGCAGCTTGATTAGCGGGCTAGCGGGAGGGTCCGACCGCGAGCAGTACTTC.

This chain links TRBV6-1 with TRBJ1-5, with 9 bases lining up with TRBD1. With V trimmed by 6 bases and J by 7 bases, 7 bases remained unmatched. The CDR3 totals 14 residues. Germline CDR1 reads MNHNS; CDR2 reads SASEGT. CDR3 DNA sequence: TGTGCCAGCAGACAGGGGGCATCGGGACAGCCCCAGCATTTT. Translating gives CASRQGASGQPQHF.

V usage is TRBV11-2 and J usage is TRBJ2-7; 7 bases fit TRBD2. There are 14 residues in the CDR3. From germline, CDR1 is SGHAT and CDR2 FQNNGV. The ends lost 1 base at V and 6 bases at J; junction bases unmatched: 6. The CDR3 loop reads CASSLVESGGEQYF. DNA for the CDR3: TGTGCCAGCAGCTTAGTTGAGTCGGGGGGCGAGCAGTACTTC.